Following are 20 T cell receptor beta chains from one sample sequenced in a study of radiotherapy plus CTLA-4 blockade in lung cancer. Clones were read by immunoSEQ multiplex PCR, and TCRdb kept only the in-frame ones, dropping some. Of tens of thousands of clones in the sample, over 55% are singletons; the top ten hold roughly a tenth. The sequencing here drew on peripheral blood, taken from a patient treated with radiotherapy plus ipilimumab. These receptors were collected from a human donor with non-small cell lung cancer who had stable disease on radiotherapy plus ipilimumab.

The gene calls are TRBV7-2 and TRBJ1-5, with 9 nucleotides matching TRBD1. The CDR3 length is 14 residues. Germline lookup yields CDR1 SGHTA and CDR2 FQGNSA. With V trimmed by 5 bases and J by 8 bases, 7 bases remained unmatched. The CDR3 protein is CASSPTGGLEPQHF. The CDR3 bases are TGTGCCAGCAGCCCTACAGGGGGCTTAGAGCCCCAGCATTTT.

The count of this clone is one. The J gene is TRBJ1-2, the V gene TRBV4-1; D gene unclear. CDR1 MGHRA and CDR2 YSYEKL come from the germline V gene. V shed 1 base and J shed 4 bases, with 13 bases lying between them. The CDR3 is made up of 15 amino acids. In DNA, the CDR3 is TGCGCCAGCAGCCAAGGGGCGGACTCTTTCTATGGCTACACCTTC. It specifies CASSQGADSFYGYTF.

J is TRBJ1-2 and V is TRBV19; TRBD1 matches 8 bases. Germline loops: CDR1 LNHDA, CDR2 SQIVND (reference sequence). This CDR3 has 14 residues. V lost 3 bases, J lost 5 bases, and 5 bases stayed unmatched. The CDR3 DNA is TGTGCCAGTAGTATGGGGACAGGCCCTTATGGCTACACCTTC. This codes for CASSMGTGPYGYTF.

This clone was found a few times. This chain connects TRBV11-2 to TRBJ2-1, with 10 bases lining up with TRBD1. This CDR3 contains 16 residues. Germline CDR1 and CDR2: SGHAT and FQNNGV. The V gene end was trimmed by 8 bases and the J gene end by 4 bases; junction bases not matched to a gene: 11. The CDR3 sequence: CASSGRQGARYNEQFF. CDR3 coding DNA: TGTGCCAGCTCCGGAAGACAGGGGGCGCGTTACAATGAGCAGTTCTTC.

The chain recombines TRBV11-2 with TRBJ2-7; tentative D call: TRBD2 (7 bases). From germline, CDR1 is SGHAT and CDR2 FQNNGV. This CDR3 contains 14 residues. V lost 3 bases and J lost 7, with 16 bases in between. This CDR3 is CASSFLGGQEEQYF. The CDR3 DNA follows: TGTGCCAGCAGCTTCCTCGGGGGGCAAGAAGAGCAGTACTTC.

This chain joins TRBV6-6 and TRBJ1-5, with a weak D call TRBD1 (6 bases). V was clipped by 0 bases and J by 7 bases, with 13 bases between them. This CDR3 has 15 residues. Germline V gene lookup returns CDR1 MNHNY and CDR2 SVGAGI (reference sequence). The CDR3 reads CASSYSSRGDQPQHF. In DNA form, the CDR3 reads TGTGCCAGCAGTTACTCGAGCAGGGGCGACCAGCCCCAGCATTTT.

This chain links TRBV5-4 with TRBJ2-7, with a possible D match to TRBD1 (6 bases). The V gene's germline CDR1 is SGHNT and CDR2 YYREEE (reference sequence). V shed 2 bases and J shed 6 bases, with 9 bases lying between them. The CDR3 length is 12 residues. The CDR3 bases are TGTGCCAGCAGCTTACAGGGACGCGAGCAGTACTTC. Amino acids: CASSLQGREQYF.

This sequence joins TRBV6-1 and TRBJ1-2, with 8 bases aligning to TRBD1. The CDR3 is 14 amino acids. Per the germline V gene, CDR1 is MNHNS and CDR2 is SASEGT. The V segment lost 5 bases and the J segment 7 bases; nucleotides outside the gene matches: 9. In DNA, the CDR3 is TGTGCCAGCAGTTGGGGTACAGGGGGTCGTGGCTACACCTTC. It encodes CASSWGTGGRGYTF.

In its sample, this clone was seen a few times. V is TRBV9 and J is TRBJ1-2; no clear D gene. V was pared by 0 bases and J by 4 bases, with 13 bases between. The CDR3 is 15 residues long. Germline assignment: CDR1 SGDLS and CDR2 YYNGEE. The CDR3 spells CASSVGDTETYGYTF. For the CDR3, the DNA is TGTGCCAGCAGCGTAGGCGACACTGAAACCTATGGCTACACCTTC.

Only a few counts were recorded for this clone. This rearrangement joins TRBV2 to TRBJ2-6; D is uncertain. Trimming took off 7 bases at V and 1 base at J, with 14 bases between the two ends. This CDR3 region has 16 residues. Per the germline V gene, CDR1 is SNHLY and CDR2 is FYNNEI. The CDR3: CASTAQSRSGANVLTF. The CDR3 nucleotides read TGTGCCAGCACCGCGCAAAGTAGATCTGGGGCCAACGTCCTGACTTTC.

This chain joins TRBV6-4 and TRBJ1-2; 8 bases line up with TRBD1. V was pared by 6 bases and J by 5 bases, with 2 bases of the junction left unmatched. The V gene's germline CDR1 is MRHNA and CDR2 SNTAGT. This CDR3 contains 12 residues. CDR3 DNA sequence: TGTGCCAGCAGCGGGACAGGATATGGCTACACCTTC. Amino acid sequence: CASSGTGYGYTF.

The chain couples TRBV2 to TRBJ2-2, with D tentatively TRBD2 (5 bases). CDR1 and CDR2 from the germline V gene are SNHLY and FYNNEI. The CDR3 totals 14 residues. The germline V and J ends were trimmed by 6 bases and 6 bases, with 14 bases remaining between them. In nucleotides, the CDR3 is TGTGCCAGCAGCGCCCGAGGGCTTTCCGGGGAGCTGTTTTTT. Protein sequence: CASSARGLSGELFF.

The chain employs TRBV9 and TRBJ1-2; 10 bases match TRBD1. The CDR3 covers 15 residues. With V trimmed by 0 bases and J by 5 bases, 4 bases remained unmatched. The V gene's germline CDR1 is SGDLS and CDR2 YYNGEE. The CDR3 loop reads CASSVATGGAYGYTF. The CDR3 bases are TGTGCCAGCAGCGTAGCGACAGGGGGCGCGTATGGCTACACCTTC. The full variable domain, its missing parts supplied by reference TRBV9 and TRBJ1-2, is DSGVTQTPKHLITATGQRVTLRCSPRSGDLSVYWYQQSLDQGLQFLIQYYNGEERAKGNILERFSAQQFPDLHSELNLSSLELGDSALYFCASSVATGGAYGYTFGSGTRLTVV.

Here the CDR3 DNA reads TGTGCCAGCAGCGTAGGGGCTCAAGCTAATTCACCCCTCCACTTT. Translating gives CASSVGAQANSPLHF. The rearrangement joins TRBV9 to TRBJ1-6; D call uncertain. The CDR3 has 15 residues. Trimming took 0 bases from V and 6 from J, leaving 10 bases between them. Germline V gene sequence: CDR1 SGDLS, CDR2 YYNGEE.

This sequence joins TRBV6-1 and TRBJ2-3; D is undetermined. Trimming stripped 2 bases from V and 4 bases from J, with 10 bases between. CDR3 length: 14 residues. Germline V gene sequence: CDR1 MNHNS, CDR2 SASEGT. CDR3 nucleotides: TGTGCCAGCAGTGAATCGGTTTATCCAGATACGCAGTATTTT. This codes for CASSESVYPDTQYF.

This chain joins TRBV10-3 and TRBJ2-3, with unresolved D. V lost 4 bases and J lost 2, with 7 bases in between. Germline V gene data show CDR1 as ENHRY and CDR2 as SYGVKD. The CDR3 consists of 13 residues. CDR3 amino acids: CAISGPLTDTQYF. The CDR3 DNA reads TGTGCCATCAGTGGTCCCCTCACAGATACGCAGTATTTT.

This chain connects TRBV29-1 to TRBJ1-2; 9 bases line up with TRBD1. The trim removed 4 bases at V and 6 bases at J, leaving 9 bases unmatched. This CDR3 spans 14 amino acids. From germline, CDR1 is SQVTM and CDR2 ANQGSEA. CDR3 amino acids: CSVGGGTGSHGYTF. In DNA form, the CDR3 reads TGCAGCGTTGGCGGGGGGACAGGGTCTCATGGCTACACCTTC.

This chain joins TRBV6-1 and TRBJ2-1; tentative D call: TRBD2 (7 bases). V was pared by 3 bases and J by 3 bases, with 15 bases between. The V gene's germline CDR1 is MNHNS and CDR2 SASEGT. The CDR3 totals 16 residues. The CDR3 is CASSDRRGGFYNEQFF. The CDR3, as DNA: TGTGCCAGCAGTGACCGGAGGGGGGGCTTCTACAATGAGCAGTTCTTC.

This rearrangement joins TRBV7-9 to TRBJ2-3, with TRBD2 as a possible D gene (6 bases). The V gene lost 4 bases and the J gene lost 5 bases, with 16 bases spanning the gap. The CDR3 consists of 15 residues. CDR1 and CDR2 (germline): SEHNR, FQNEAQ (reference sequence). CDR3 coding DNA: TGTGCCAGCAGCTCGTCGGGGAGGCCCGTAGATACGCAGTATTTT. This gives the protein CASSSSGRPVDTQYF.

The J gene is TRBJ2-7, the V gene TRBV29-1; 10 bases are a match to TRBD1. V dropped 3 bases and J dropped 7; count of bases not matched to a gene: 15. Germline V lookup: CDR1 SQVTM, CDR2 ANQGSEA. The CDR3 loop spans 16 amino acids. The chain's CDR3 is CSVEGGPGQGFGEQYF. In nucleotides, the CDR3 is TGCAGCGTTGAGGGGGGTCCGGGACAGGGGTTTGGAGAGCAGTACTTC.